This is a list of T cell receptor beta chains from one sample in a study of blood T cell repertoires in COVID-19. Clones were read by immunoSEQ multiplex PCR, and TCRdb kept only the in-frame ones, dropping some. Of 170,000 or so clones in the sample, approximately 80% were seen once. Sequenced: peripheral blood. Receptors were obtained from a woman aged 55 to 70 with acute or convalescent COVID-19. Each CDR3 is given with its conserved first and last residue. The order of the fields is V gene, clone size, J gene, D gene, CDR3 protein, CDR3 DNA. A D gene is named only where the DNA matches it firmly. Size is omitted from some rows. Given values are once, few, many or a class for expanded clones.

v_call: TRBV25-1
clone_size: .
j_call: TRBJ1-2
d_call: .
cdr3_aa: CASSGQRGRTNYGYTF
cdr3_nt: TGTGCCAGCAGTGGCCAACGGGGTCGGACTAACTATGGCTACACCTTC

v_call: TRBV30
clone_size: .
j_call: TRBJ1-6
d_call: .
cdr3_aa: CAWSVKGRQSSYNSPLHF
cdr3_nt: TGTGCCTGGAGTGTAAAGGGGCGCCAGAGCTCCTATAATTCACCCCTCCACTTT

v_call: TRBV5-4
clone_size: few
j_call: TRBJ1-3
d_call: TRBD1
cdr3_aa: CASSRDREGNTIYF
cdr3_nt: TGTGCCAGCAGCCGGGACAGGGAAGGAAACACCATATATTTT

v_call: TRBV30
clone_size: .
j_call: TRBJ2-7
d_call: .
cdr3_aa: CAWSPGAPPYEQYF
cdr3_nt: TGTGCCTGGAGTCCTGGGGCGCCGCCCTACGAGCAGTACTTC

v_call: TRBV11-2
clone_size: .
j_call: TRBJ2-7
d_call: TRBD1
cdr3_aa: CASSLARTGLAYHEQYF
cdr3_nt: TGTGCCAGCAGCTTAGCTCGGACAGGATTGGCTTACCATGAGCAGTACTTC

v_call: TRBV7-3
clone_size: .
j_call: TRBJ2-5
d_call: TRBD2
cdr3_aa: CASSLTASGGKETQYF
cdr3_nt: TGTGCCAGCAGCTTAACCGCTAGCGGGGGGAAAGAGACCCAGTACTTC

v_call: TRBV3-1/TRBV3-2
clone_size: .
j_call: TRBJ2-6
d_call: TRBD1
cdr3_aa: CASRPGTGGSGANVLTF
cdr3_nt: TGTGCCAGCAGACCGGGGACAGGGGGCTCTGGGGCCAACGTCCTGACTTTC

v_call: TRBV15
clone_size: few
j_call: TRBJ1-5
d_call: .
cdr3_aa: CATRFDRLSQPQHF
cdr3_nt: TGTGCCACCAGGTTTGACAGATTAAGTCAGCCCCAGCATTTT

v_call: TRBV18
clone_size: .
j_call: TRBJ2-7
d_call: .
cdr3_aa: CASSRTGDEQYF
cdr3_nt: TGTGCCAGCTCACGTACGGGGGACGAGCAGTACTTC

v_call: TRBV6-5
clone_size: .
j_call: TRBJ2-7
d_call: .
cdr3_aa: CASSYTGTTYEQYF
cdr3_nt: TGTGCCAGCAGTTACACCGGGACAACCTACGAGCAGTACTTC

v_call: TRBV7-9
clone_size: .
j_call: TRBJ1-2
d_call: TRBD1
cdr3_aa: CASSLATGDDGYTF
cdr3_nt: TGTGCCAGCAGCTTAGCCACAGGGGATGATGGCTACACCTTC

v_call: TRBV7-2
clone_size: .
j_call: TRBJ1-4
d_call: .
cdr3_aa: CASSLGQANGKLFF
cdr3_nt: TGTGCCAGCAGCTTAGGGCAGGCCAATGGGAAACTGTTTTTT

v_call: TRBV18
clone_size: .
j_call: TRBJ1-2
d_call: TRBD1
cdr3_aa: CASSPRTGEGYTF
cdr3_nt: TGTGCCAGCTCACCCAGGACAGGGGAAGGCTACACCTTC

v_call: TRBV5-4
clone_size: .
j_call: TRBJ2-3
d_call: .
cdr3_aa: CASSFTKNTDTQYF
cdr3_nt: TGTGCCAGCAGCTTTACTAAGAACACAGATACGCAGTATTTT

v_call: TRBV11-2
clone_size: .
j_call: TRBJ2-5
d_call: .
cdr3_aa: CASSLVRTRSPETQYF
cdr3_nt: TGTGCCAGCAGCTTAGTCCGTACTAGGTCTCCCGAGACCCAGTACTTC

v_call: TRBV28
clone_size: once
j_call: TRBJ1-2
d_call: .
cdr3_aa: CASTSGEGYGYTF
cdr3_nt: TGTGCCAGCACCTCTGGGGAGGGGTATGGCTACACCTTC

v_call: TRBV24-1
clone_size: .
j_call: TRBJ2-2
d_call: .
cdr3_aa: CATSGGPGWNTGELFF
cdr3_nt: TGTGCCACCAGTGGGGGGCCAGGGTGGAACACCGGGGAGCTGTTTTTT

v_call: TRBV7-2
clone_size: .
j_call: TRBJ1-2
d_call: .
cdr3_aa: CASTPQGLDGYTF
cdr3_nt: TGTGCCAGCACCCCACAGGGTCTGGATGGCTACACCTTC

v_call: TRBV15
clone_size: .
j_call: TRBJ2-5
d_call: .
cdr3_aa: CATSGDSQETQYF
cdr3_nt: TGTGCCACCAGCGGGGACTCCCAAGAGACCCAGTACTTC

v_call: TRBV5-1
clone_size: .
j_call: TRBJ2-2
d_call: TRBD1
cdr3_aa: CASSLYRGANTGELFF
cdr3_nt: TGCGCCAGCAGCTTGTACAGGGGGGCGAACACCGGGGAGCTGTTTTTT

v_call: TRBV6-6
clone_size: once
j_call: TRBJ1-5
d_call: .
cdr3_aa: CASSPGLPEAQHF
cdr3_nt: TGTGCCAGCAGCCCGGGACTTCCTGAAGCCCAGCATTTT

v_call: TRBV6-6
clone_size: .
j_call: TRBJ2-5
d_call: .
cdr3_aa: CASSFPGVQETQYF
cdr3_nt: TGTGCCAGCAGTTTCCCCGGGGTCCAAGAGACCCAGTACTTC

v_call: TRBV9
clone_size: .
j_call: TRBJ2-3
d_call: TRBD2
cdr3_aa: CASSPPRGGLTDTQYF
cdr3_nt: TGTGCCAGCAGCCCCCCGAGGGGAGGGTTGACAGATACGCAGTATTTT

v_call: TRBV27
clone_size: .
j_call: TRBJ2-7
d_call: .
cdr3_aa: CASRYRALHEQYF
cdr3_nt: TGTGCCAGCAGATACAGGGCCCTACACGAGCAGTACTTC

v_call: TRBV6-5
clone_size: .
j_call: TRBJ1-1
d_call: .
cdr3_aa: CASSYSLTGTEAFF
cdr3_nt: TGTGCCAGCAGTTACAGTCTAACAGGCACTGAAGCTTTCTTT

v_call: TRBV6-5
clone_size: .
j_call: TRBJ2-7
d_call: TRBD2
cdr3_aa: CASSYSTSGGSREQYF
cdr3_nt: TGTGCCAGCAGTTACTCCACTAGCGGGGGCTCTAGGGAGCAGTACTTC

v_call: TRBV11-2
clone_size: .
j_call: TRBJ1-5
d_call: TRBD1
cdr3_aa: CASSLGWTGSFSNQPQHF
cdr3_nt: TGTGCCAGCAGCTTAGGCTGGACAGGGTCCTTTAGCAATCAGCCCCAGCATTTT

v_call: TRBV5-1
clone_size: few
j_call: TRBJ1-1
d_call: .
cdr3_aa: CASSPTHYILGGTEAFF
cdr3_nt: TGCGCCAGCAGCCCAACCCATTACATACTCGGGGGCACTGAAGCTTTCTTT

v_call: TRBV5-4
clone_size: once
j_call: TRBJ1-3
d_call: .
cdr3_aa: CASSSEQGSGNTIYF
cdr3_nt: TGTGCCAGCAGCTCAGAACAGGGATCCGGAAACACCATATATTTT

v_call: TRBV5-1
clone_size: .
j_call: TRBJ1-2
d_call: .
cdr3_aa: CASSLDGYGYTF
cdr3_nt: TGCGCCAGCAGCTTGGACGGCTATGGCTACACCTTC

v_call: TRBV28
clone_size: .
j_call: TRBJ1-5
d_call: .
cdr3_aa: CASSFEADSQPQHF
cdr3_nt: TGTGCCAGCAGTTTTGAGGCAGACAGTCAGCCCCAGCATTTT

v_call: TRBV5-4
clone_size: .
j_call: TRBJ1-3
d_call: .
cdr3_aa: CASSLGADRNTIYF
cdr3_nt: TGTGCCAGCAGCTTGGGGGCTGACCGGAACACCATATATTTT

v_call: TRBV27
clone_size: .
j_call: TRBJ1-1
d_call: .
cdr3_aa: CASRRSGYTEAFF
cdr3_nt: TGTGCCAGCAGACGTTCAGGGTACACTGAAGCTTTCTTT

v_call: TRBV7-9
clone_size: .
j_call: TRBJ2-3
d_call: .
cdr3_aa: CASSLGLRGSTDTQYF
cdr3_nt: TGTGCCAGCAGCCTCGGACTCCGAGGGTCCACAGATACGCAGTATTTT

v_call: TRBV19
clone_size: .
j_call: TRBJ2-7
d_call: TRBD1
cdr3_aa: CASSISGTEASYEQYF
cdr3_nt: TGTGCCAGTAGTATATCAGGGACAGAGGCTTCCTACGAGCAGTACTTC

v_call: TRBV6-5
clone_size: .
j_call: TRBJ1-3
d_call: TRBD1
cdr3_aa: CASRSGQISGNTIYF
cdr3_nt: TGTGCCAGCAGGTCGGGACAGATCTCTGGAAACACCATATATTTT

v_call: TRBV29-1
clone_size: .
j_call: TRBJ1-1
d_call: .
cdr3_aa: CSERAVTDYSTEAFF
cdr3_nt: TGCAGCGAAAGAGCCGTTACTGATTATAGCACTGAAGCTTTCTTT

v_call: TRBV19
clone_size: .
j_call: TRBJ1-5
d_call: .
cdr3_aa: CASNERVSNQPQHF
cdr3_nt: TGTGCCAGTAATGAGAGGGTGAGCAATCAGCCCCAGCATTTT

v_call: TRBV5-4
clone_size: once
j_call: TRBJ2-5
d_call: TRBD2
cdr3_aa: CASSPGTSKETQYF
cdr3_nt: TGTGCCAGCAGCCCCGGGACTAGCAAAGAGACCCAGTACTTC

v_call: TRBV7-9
clone_size: .
j_call: TRBJ2-4
d_call: .
cdr3_aa: CASSYSGTPLAKNIQYF
cdr3_nt: TGTGCCAGCAGCTACTCAGGGACACCTCTAGCCAAAAACATTCAGTACTTC

v_call: TRBV5-4
clone_size: once
j_call: TRBJ2-7
d_call: TRBD1
cdr3_aa: CASSLGTRDREEF
cdr3_nt: TGTGCCAGCAGCTTAGGAACCCGGGACAGGGAGGAGTTC

v_call: TRBV21-1
clone_size: .
j_call: TRBJ1-2
d_call: .
cdr3_aa: CASSARDSRGGYTF
cdr3_nt: TGTGCCAGCAGCGCCCGGGACAGCCGAGGGGGCTACACCTTC

v_call: TRBV5-8
clone_size: few
j_call: TRBJ1-2
d_call: .
cdr3_aa: CASSSRAPDGYTF
cdr3_nt: TGTGCCAGCAGCTCCAGGGCGCCAGATGGCTACACCTTC

v_call: TRBV7-2
clone_size: .
j_call: TRBJ2-2
d_call: TRBD1
cdr3_aa: CASSAGTGGGTGELFF
cdr3_nt: TGTGCCAGCAGCGCTGGGACAGGGGGTGGGACCGGGGAGCTGTTTTTT

v_call: TRBV7-2
clone_size: .
j_call: TRBJ1-1
d_call: .
cdr3_aa: CASSPRPGGAMNTEAFF
cdr3_nt: TGTGCCAGCAGCCCCCGCCCGGGGGGGGCTATGAACACTGAAGCTTTCTTT

v_call: TRBV18
clone_size: .
j_call: TRBJ1-1
d_call: .
cdr3_aa: CASSPAQDNTEAFF
cdr3_nt: TGTGCCAGCTCACCGGCACAGGACAACACTGAAGCTTTCTTT

v_call: TRBV6-5
clone_size: few
j_call: TRBJ2-7
d_call: .
cdr3_aa: CASSSAGKLYEQYF
cdr3_nt: TGTGCCAGCAGTTCGGCCGGGAAACTCTACGAGCAGTACTTC

v_call: TRBV9
clone_size: .
j_call: TRBJ2-3
d_call: TRBD2
cdr3_aa: CASSRSLRAGGDTQYF
cdr3_nt: TGTGCCAGCAGCCGGTCCCTAAGAGCGGGGGGAGATACGCAGTATTTT

v_call: TRBV18
clone_size: .
j_call: TRBJ2-1
d_call: TRBD2
cdr3_aa: CASSQRGGIYEQFF
cdr3_nt: TGTGCCAGCTCCCAGCGGGGGGGCATATATGAGCAGTTCTTC

v_call: TRBV7-9
clone_size: .
j_call: TRBJ2-7
d_call: TRBD1
cdr3_aa: CASSKLQGARNEQYF
cdr3_nt: TGTGCCAGCAGCAAACTACAGGGGGCGCGGAACGAGCAGTACTTC

v_call: TRBV19
clone_size: .
j_call: TRBJ1-6
d_call: TRBD1
cdr3_aa: CASSAGQGYNSPLHF
cdr3_nt: TGTGCCAGTAGCGCGGGACAGGGGTATAATTCACCCCTCCACTTT

v_call: TRBV12-3/TRBV12-4
clone_size: .
j_call: TRBJ1-2
d_call: .
cdr3_aa: CASSYSFYGYTF
cdr3_nt: TGTGCCAGCAGTTATTCATTCTATGGCTACACCTTC